Sequencing of this TCR beta chain was carried out in a study of long-term antiretroviral therapy in people with HIV. Trimming removed 1 base at V and 0 bases at J, with 6 bases between. Germline V gene lookup returns CDR1 SQVTM and CDR2 ANQGSEA. The CDR3 runs to 13 residues. Investigators performed immunoSEQ version v3.0 at survey level. Sequencing was performed with immunoSEQ multiplex PCR; in TCRdb, only in-frame clones are kept and a portion is missing. The sample shows about 12,000 clones, roughly 90% of them seen only once. Sequenced material: unsorted PBMCs, taken 2.1 years after starting antiretroviral therapy. This receptor was obtained from a woman aged 40 to 50 with HIV. This chain joins TRBV29-1 and TRBJ1-1; D gene ambiguous. This CDR3 reads CSVEGGMNTEAFF. In DNA, the CDR3 is TGCAGCGTTGAAGGAGGCATGAACACTGAAGCTTTCTTT.